The 4 T cell receptor beta chains below all came from one sample that was sequenced in a study of CD8+ T cells in alopecia areata. It was cDNA, reverse transcribed from extracted RNA, that served as the sequencing template. Only in-frame clones appear in the TCRdb table, and some are missing; sequencing was by immunoSEQ multiplex PCR. The repertoire holds about 110,000 clones, with roughly 59% as singletons. Material: CD8+ T cells sorted from blood. These receptors were taken from a human donor in good health.

The chain carries TRBV27 and TRBJ1-6, with D possibly TRBD1 on 6 matching bases. V shed 3 bases and J shed 13 bases, with 13 bases lying between them. CDR1 is MNHEY, CDR2 SMNVEV, per germline (reference sequence). CDR3 length equals 13 residues. DNA for the CDR3: TGTGCCAGCAGTTTTGGCGTGGGGGGCCCCCTCCACTTT. The encoded protein is CASSFGVGGPLHF.

This clone has only one observation. The chain links TRBV7-6 to TRBJ1-1; D gene uncertain. CDR1 SGHVS and CDR2 FNYEAQ come from the germline V gene. With 5 bases removed from V and 1 base from J, the gap between germline ends came to 11 bases. The CDR3 sequence is 14 residues long. DNA for the CDR3: TGTGCCAGCAGCCCCGGACTGGGGAACACTGAAGCTTTCTTT. It codes for CASSPGLGNTEAFF.

This clone was seen a single time. An end of the junction differs from the germline gene, which may be a read error. As DNA, the CDR3 is TGTGCCTGGACGAAAACCGGGGAGCTGTTTTTT. Amino acids: CAWTKTGELFF. This chain joins TRBV30 and TRBJ2-2; D ambiguous. This CDR3 has 11 amino acids. Germline values: CDR1 GTSNPN, CDR2 SVGIG (reference sequence).

The rearrangement links TRBV27 to TRBJ1-1; perhaps TRBD1 as D (6 bases). CDR3 length: 15 residues. V lost 8 bases to trimming and J lost 1 base, with 17 bases between them. The germline CDR1 and CDR2 sequences are MNHEY and SMNVEV (reference sequence). The CDR3 loop reads CASHTQDRPNTEAFF. CDR3 DNA sequence: TGTGCCAGCCACACCCAGGACAGACCGAACACTGAAGCTTTCTTT.